The rows below give T cell receptor beta chains drawn from one sample of a study of blood T cell repertoires in COVID-19. The assay was immunoSEQ multiplex PCR, and TCRdb's table has in-frame clones only and misses some. The sample shows some 83,000 clones, 86% of them seen only once. The sample was peripheral blood. Every receptor here comes from an elderly man in a cohort sampled during active COVID-19. CDR3s include the opening cysteine and the closing phenylalanine or tryptophan. D genes are given only for firm matches. A row's size may be missing; if present it is once, few, many or a size class.

CDR3,DNA,size,J,D,V
CASGGPPTDTQYF,TGTGCCAGCGGGGGCCCGCCCACAGATACGCAGTATTTT,.,TRBJ2-3,.,TRBV2
CASSPGASEETQYF,TGTGCCAGCTCACCGGGAGCTAGCGAGGAGACCCAGTACTTC,.,TRBJ2-5,.,TRBV18
CASSLDREGYTF,TGTGCCAGCAGCTTAGACAGAGAGGGCTACACCTTC,.,TRBJ1-2,.,TRBV7-9
CASSESQVWDSPLHF,TGTGCCAGCAGTGAATCACAGGTTTGGGATTCACCCCTCCACTTT,.,TRBJ1-6,.,TRBV2
CASSFESDHSPLHF,TGCGCCAGCAGCTTCGAAAGCGATCATTCACCCCTCCACTTT,.,TRBJ1-6,.,TRBV5-1
CASSLRAGSEKLFF,TGTGCCAGCAGCCTCAGGGCGGGGAGCGAAAAACTGTTTTTT,.,TRBJ1-4,.,TRBV11-2
CASSLVPGATNEKLFF,TGCGCCAGCAGCTTGGTCCCCGGGGCAACTAATGAAAAACTGTTTTTT,.,TRBJ1-4,.,TRBV5-1
CASSPAGGSYNEQFF,TGTGCCAGCAGCCCGGCGGGGGGCTCCTACAATGAGCAGTTCTTC,.,TRBJ2-1,TRBD2,TRBV4-2
CASSLGVGNQNSPLHF,TGCGCCAGCAGCTTAGGGGTGGGCAACCAAAATTCACCCCTCCACTTT,few,TRBJ1-6,.,TRBV5-1
CSASLVAGYTDTQYF,TGCAGTGCTAGTCTAGTAGCGGGGTACACAGATACGCAGTATTTT,.,TRBJ2-3,TRBD2,TRBV20-1
CASRLPDSSHGYTF,TGTGCCAGCCGCCTTCCGGACAGCAGCCATGGCTACACCTTC,.,TRBJ1-2,.,TRBV28
CASSLAPGGYGNTIYF,TGTGCCAGCAGCTTAGCCCCAGGGGGATATGGAAACACCATATATTTT,.,TRBJ1-3,TRBD1,TRBV13
CASSLGQSNYGYTF,TGCGCCAGCAGCTTAGGACAGTCTAACTATGGCTACACCTTC,.,TRBJ1-2,.,TRBV5-1
CASSIARGLFSTDTQYF,TGTGCCAGTAGTATCGCCCGGGGACTTTTTAGCACAGATACGCAGTATTTT,.,TRBJ2-3,.,TRBV19
CASSRGETQYF,TGTGCCAGCAGTAGGGGGGAGACCCAGTACTTC,.,TRBJ2-5,.,TRBV6-5
CSVERLDGTQYF,TGCAGCGTTGAAAGACTAGATGGAACGCAGTATTTT,.,TRBJ2-3,.,TRBV29-1
CAISDSSGGDGYTF,TGTGCCATCAGTGACTCCTCAGGGGGCGATGGCTACACCTTC,.,TRBJ1-2,TRBD1,TRBV10-3
CASSPGQGNSPLHF,TGTGCCAGCTCACCGGGACAGGGGAACTCACCCCTCCACTTT,.,TRBJ1-6,TRBD1,TRBV18
CASSSYGRLGYTF,TGTGCCAGCAGCTCGTATGGTCGCCTAGGCTACACCTTC,few,TRBJ1-2,.,TRBV7-9
CASTFGGPLTETQYF,TGCGCCAGCACCTTTGGCGGCCCCCTCACGGAGACCCAGTACTTC,once,TRBJ2-5,.,TRBV5-1
CASSLDRGPEAFF,TGTGCCAGCAGCTTAGACAGGGGGCCTGAAGCTTTCTTT,.,TRBJ1-1,TRBD1,TRBV6-2/TRBV6-3
CASSWDRDNGETQYF,TGTGCCAGCAGTTGGGACAGGGATAATGGAGAGACCCAGTACTTC,.,TRBJ2-5,TRBD1,TRBV28
CASSARDRSTDTQYF,TGTGCCAGCAGTGCCAGGGACAGAAGCACAGATACGCAGTATTTT,.,TRBJ2-3,TRBD1,TRBV6-2/TRBV6-3
CASRRLAGANEQFF,TGTGCCAGCAGGCGACTAGCGGGGGCCAATGAGCAGTTCTTC,.,TRBJ2-1,TRBD2,TRBV2
CASSTDSVYEQYF,TGTGCCAGCAGCACGGACAGTGTCTACGAGCAGTACTTC,.,TRBJ2-7,.,TRBV5-4
CASSERLGENSPLHF,TGTGCCAGCAGTGAACGACTTGGAGAGAATTCACCCCTCCACTTT,.,TRBJ1-6,.,TRBV2
CATSDGTPGGDQPQHF,TGTGCCACCAGTGATGGGACTCCCGGAGGCGATCAGCCCCAGCATTTT,.,TRBJ1-5,.,TRBV24-1
CASSLLRDKETQYF,TGTGCCAGCAGCCTCCTCCGGGACAAAGAGACCCAGTACTTC,.,TRBJ2-5,.,TRBV3-1/TRBV3-2
CASSLGSSPDIQYF,TGTGCCAGCAGCTTAGGTTCTAGTCCGGACATTCAGTACTTC,.,TRBJ2-4,.,TRBV7-9
CASTRGGSSGNTIYF,TGTGCCAGCACCCGGGGTGGAAGCTCTGGAAACACCATATATTTT,.,TRBJ1-3,.,TRBV28
CASSPPGTSYNEQFF,TGTGCCAGCAGCCCCCCCGGGACTAGCTACAATGAGCAGTTCTTC,.,TRBJ2-1,TRBD2,TRBV14
CASTVALQETQYF,TGTGCCAGCACAGTAGCGTTACAAGAGACCCAGTACTTC,.,TRBJ2-5,.,TRBV7-2
CASSEALRGTGGKDEQFF,TGTGCCAGCAGTGAAGCGCTTCGGGGGACAGGGGGCAAGGATGAGCAGTTCTTC,.,TRBJ2-1,TRBD1,TRBV6-1
CASSRDTLNTGELFF,TGCGCCAGCAGCCGGGACACCCTGAACACCGGGGAGCTGTTTTTT,.,TRBJ2-2,.,TRBV5-1
CASAPPGDTQYF,TGTGCCAGCGCTCCGCCAGGGGATACGCAGTATTTT,.,TRBJ2-3,.,TRBV25-1
CASSPGTVYGYTF,TGTGCCAGCAGCCCCGGGACAGTATATGGCTACACCTTC,.,TRBJ1-2,TRBD1,TRBV3-1/TRBV3-2
CASSLIGGTQETQYF,TGCGCCAGCAGCTTGATCGGGGGTACCCAAGAGACCCAGTACTTC,.,TRBJ2-5,.,TRBV5-1
CASSPPVRAGTGELFF,TGTGCCAGCTCACCACCGGTCAGGGCTGGCACCGGGGAGCTGTTTTTT,.,TRBJ2-2,.,TRBV18
CASSPWGGAAGELFF,TGTGCCAGTAGCCCTTGGGGGGGGGCCGCCGGGGAGCTGTTTTTT,.,TRBJ2-2,.,TRBV19
CATQNADRSLNTEAFF,TGTGCCACCCAAAACGCGGACAGGTCATTGAACACTGAAGCTTTCTTT,.,TRBJ1-1,TRBD1,TRBV10-3
CASIIYRVKNTEAFF,TGTGCCAGCATCATTTACAGGGTCAAGAACACTGAAGCTTTCTTT,.,TRBJ1-1,.,TRBV28
CASSRTVHFGNTIYF,TGTGCCAGCAGCCGCACAGTACATTTCGGAAACACCATATATTTT,.,TRBJ1-3,.,TRBV11-1
CASSFGTSGGQGTQYF,TGTGCCAGCAGCTTCGGGACTAGCGGGGGCCAGGGTACGCAGTATTTT,few,TRBJ2-3,TRBD2,TRBV7-2
CASSQDQRNYGYTF,TGTGCCAGCAGCCAAGATCAACGGAACTATGGCTACACCTTC,.,TRBJ1-2,.,TRBV3-1/TRBV3-2
CASSQGRGTEAFF,TGTGCCAGCAGCCAGGGCAGGGGGACTGAAGCTTTCTTT,.,TRBJ1-1,TRBD1,TRBV3-1/TRBV3-2
CASSVAPGGDYEQYF,TGTGCCAGCAGCGTAGCGCCAGGGGGCGACTACGAGCAGTACTTC,.,TRBJ2-7,TRBD1,TRBV9
CASSSDRGTEAFF,TGTGCCAGCAGCTCGGACAGGGGCACTGAAGCTTTCTTT,.,TRBJ1-1,TRBD1,TRBV11-3
CASSPTENQPQHF,TGTGCCAGCTCACCGACAGAGAATCAGCCCCAGCATTTT,.,TRBJ1-5,.,TRBV18